This TCR beta chain was obtained from a study of radiation and T cells in renal cell carcinoma. V was clipped by 4 bases and J by 9 bases; unmatched bases: 2. This CDR3 contains 12 residues. Germline assignment: CDR1 MDHEN and CDR2 SYDVKM. Time point described: blood 2 weeks post-SBRT. Treatment denoted: 15 Gy SBRT to primary tumor, nephrectomy 4 weeks later. Data came from immunoSEQ multiplex PCR; TCRdb stores just in-frame clones and leaves some out. The repertoire holds some 60,000 clones, around 80% seen once, with over 6% in the top ten. The source was blood, collected from a patient whose treatment included radiotherapy and nephrectomy. The receptor was derived from a man in his 60s with renal cell carcinoma. V usage is TRBV28 and J usage is TRBJ1-5, with 8 nucleotides matching TRBD1. The CDR3 DNA is TGTGCCAGCAGTTCCGGGACAGGGCCCCAGCATTTT. Amino acids: CASSSGTGPQHF.